This T cell receptor beta chain appears in the sequencing data of a study of T-cell memory formation after mild COVID-19. On the study more broadly: TCR clusters showed largely donor specificity.

CDR3 length: 12 amino acids. Trimming took off 5 bases at V and 8 bases at J, with 9 bases between the two ends. Looked up from germline, CDR1 is MNHEY and CDR2 is SVGAGI. MiXCR was run by TCRdb on the 5' RACE reads, yielding one entry per CDR3 protein. The sample consists of about 57,000 distinct CDR3 sequences, 12% of them appearing once. The sequence came from a man younger than 35 who had mild COVID-19 (a few samples of this study predate the infection). Cell type and time point are not known. Sequencing was performed on PBMCs or a T cell subset sorted from them (not recorded which). This rearrangement joins TRBV6-5 to TRBJ2-2, with a possible D match to TRBD1 (6 bases). The CDR3 coding sequence is TGTGCCAGCAGTGAGACAGGAGGGGAGCTGTTTTTT. Encoded protein: CASSETGGELFF.